The T cell receptor (beta chain) described here comes from a study of blood T cell repertoires in COVID-19. Overall study context: Acute and convalescent COVID-19 specimens originated in the United States, Italy and Spain.

This clone was counted between two and nine times. This CDR3 comprises 15 residues. The ends were cut back, 1 base at V and 0 bases at J, with 6 bases in the middle. Per the germline V gene, CDR1 is SGHTA and CDR2 is FQGTGA. Researchers sorted participants into cohorts using their self-reported clinical history. Exposed enrollees encountered a COVID-19 case at some point within 2 weeks before study entry. Sequencing used immunoSEQ multiplex PCR; TCRdb keeps in-frame clones, though not all of them. Of 150,000 to 200,000 clones in the sample, over 70% were seen once. The sample consisted of PBMCs or T cells enriched from blood (not recorded which). The sequence was obtained from a man aged 55 to 70 who had been exposed to COVID-19. This chain links TRBV7-3 with TRBJ2-2; no clear D. The CDR3 here is CASSLSLTNTGELFF. CDR3 DNA: TGTGCCAGCAGCTTAAGTCTAACGAACACCGGGGAGCTGTTTTTT.